The 2 T cell receptor beta chains below were found in one sample sequenced in a study of PD-1 blockade in classical Hodgkin lymphoma (dated by TCRdb to 2020 to 2021). The sample's time point label, decoded: cycle 2 day 1 (C2D1) of nivolumab. Every trial patient had relapsed following autologous stem cell transplantation, and prior brentuximab vedotin exposure was what differed among cohorts A, B and C. Library construction relied on the immunoSEQ multiplex PCR assay. TCRdb holds this immuneACCESS table with in-frame rearrangements only. Some clones are missing; in checked studies, unresolved V genes explain under half, and the rest has no known cause. This sample gives about 50,000 clones in total; 70% to 90% of them show up just once. Under 6% of the sample goes to the ten largest clones. The sequences come from peripheral blood mononuclear cells (PBMCs), collected before the second cycle of nivolumab. These receptors were collected from a human donor with classical Hodgkin lymphoma.

This chain uses TRBV5-1 with TRBJ2-2; D remains unclear. This CDR3 has 14 residues. V was shortened by 4 bases and J by 6 bases, with 13 bases between the two germline ends. Per germline, CDR1 SGHRS and CDR2 YFSETQ. CDR3 DNA: TGCGCCAGCAGCCCCCTTGCTGGCCCCGGGGAGCTGTTTTTT. This codes for CASSPLAGPGELFF.

The chain employs TRBV19 and TRBJ1-1; D may be TRBD1 (6 bases). The CDR3 length is 12 residues. V was pared by 9 bases and J by 7 bases, with 15 bases between. Germline V gene sequence: CDR1 LNHDA, CDR2 SQIVND (reference sequence). Here the CDR3 DNA reads TGTGCCAGCGCTCAGGGGAGGGTTGAAGCTTTCTTT. Its translation: CASAQGRVEAFF.